This T cell receptor beta chain is from a study of shared clonotypes between healthy human individuals. CD4+ cells were split into CD45RA+ naive and CD45RA-negative memory subsets. Looked up from germline, CDR1 is SGHTA and CDR2 is FQGTGA. V dropped 5 bases and J dropped 6 bases, with 13 bases sitting between them. The CDR3 length is 14 residues. Study-wide points: Clonotypes which were not shared had lower generation probabilities than clonotypes that all four donors shared. Among donors, clonotype sharing was expected to be affected by sequencing depth.

Profiled with immunoSEQ multiplex PCR; TCRdb holds only in-frame clones, not every one. Of around 700,000 clones in the sample, under 80% are singletons; the top ten hold around 1.6%. Points on this clone: What it binds is unknown.

Sequencing was done on a sample of memory CD4+ T cells sorted from blood. Noted subset: CD45RA-negative fraction. The receptor was derived from a woman in her 30s in good health. This chain joins TRBV7-3 and TRBJ2-2, with a weak D call TRBD1 (6 bases). The CDR3 nucleotides read TGTGCCAGCAGCCTACAGGGCGGGTCCGGGGAGCTGTTTTTT. Its protein product is CASSLQGGSGELFF.